The 27 T cell receptor beta chains below were found in one sample sequenced in a study of identical twins. TCRdb passed the 5' RACE reads through MiXCR, listing each CDR3 protein once. The sample lists roughly 710,000 distinct CDR3 sequences, roughly 6% seen once, with 1.5% to 2% in the top ten. Sequencing used naive T cells sorted from blood. Every receptor here comes from a man aged 18 to 35 in good health.

V is TRBV7-7 and J is TRBJ2-1, with D uncertain. The CDR3 is 13 residues long. The germline gives CDR1 SSHAT, CDR2 FNYEAQ (reference sequence). V shed 4 bases and J shed 10 bases, with 14 bases lying between them. The CDR3 coding sequence is TGTGCCAGCAGCTCTTTATCCGGGTGGGAGCAGTTCTTC. This codes for CASSSLSGWEQFF.

This sequence joins TRBV11-2 and TRBJ2-7, with D perhaps matching TRBD2 (6 bases). The V end was cut by 0 bases, the J end by 3 bases, with 18 bases between. There are 17 residues in the CDR3. The germline gives CDR1 SGHAT, CDR2 FQNNGV. CDR3 nucleotide sequence: TGTGCCAGCAGCTTAGATCGGGGCGGGGAGCTGGGCTACGAGCAGTACTTC. Translating it yields CASSLDRGGELGYEQYF.

This chain connects TRBV3-1 to TRBJ2-2, with unresolved D. Germline V gives CDR1 LGHDT, CDR2 YNNKEL (reference sequence). The CDR3 extends over 14 amino acids. V lost 6 bases, J lost 0 bases, and 8 bases lay in between. Here the CDR3 DNA reads TGTGCCAGCAGGACGTACGCGAACACCGGGGAGCTGTTTTTT. Its protein is CASRTYANTGELFF.

The sample holds a few counts of this clonotype. The chain has TRBV9 and TRBJ1-1; no definite D call. The CDR3 loop spans 11 amino acids. Germline CDR1 reads SGDLS; CDR2 reads YYNGEE. The V end was cut by 0 bases, the J end by 8 bases, with 5 bases between. In DNA, the CDR3 is TGTGCCAGCAGCGTAGTGGTCGAAGCTTTCTTT. Translated, it gives CASSVVVEAFF.

This chain connects TRBV6-1 to TRBJ2-7, with a tentative D call TRBD1 (5 bases). The CDR3 is 14 residues long. Germline values: CDR1 MNHNS, CDR2 SASEGT. V shed 4 bases and J shed 3 bases, with 13 bases lying between them. The CDR3: CASSGQGQFYEQYF. Here the CDR3 DNA reads TGTGCCAGCAGTGGGCAGGGTCAATTCTACGAGCAGTACTTC.

This clonotype was seen ten or more times. This sequence joins TRBV24-1 and TRBJ1-2; unclear D gene. In germline, CDR1 is KGHDR, CDR2 SFDVKD. Trimming took off 4 bases at V and 8 bases at J, with 10 bases between the two ends. The CDR3 contains 12 residues. In DNA form, the CDR3 reads TGTGCCACCAGTGAGGAAAGATCCGGCTACACCTTC. Its translation is CATSEERSGYTF.

The chain joins TRBV5-1 to TRBJ2-3; D is unresolved. Trimming removed 0 bases from V and 3 bases from J, with 14 bases in between. CDR1 SGHRS and CDR2 YFSETQ come from the germline V gene. This CDR3 has 16 residues. CDR3 coding DNA: TGCGCCAGCAGCTTGGGGTCGAGCTGGAGAACAGATACGCAGTATTTT. It translates to CASSLGSSWRTDTQYF.

This clonotype has a count of ten or more. CDR3 in DNA: TGCGCCAGCAGCCGGGCGGGGACTAGCGGGAGCTCCTACGAGCAGTACTTC. It is translated as CASSRAGTSGSSYEQYF. The chain carries TRBV4-3 and TRBJ2-7; 14 bases align to TRBD2. The J segment lost 0 bases and the V segment lost 4 bases, leaving 5 bases of the junction unmatched. The CDR3 totals 17 residues. Germline CDR1 is LGHNA and CDR2 is YSLEER.

At least ten counts were recorded for this clonotype. The chain is built from TRBV29-1 and TRBJ2-5; D not certain. The CDR3 extends over 11 amino acids. Germline V gives CDR1 SQVTM, CDR2 ANQGSEA. Between the trimmed V and J ends, which lost 6 bases and 1 base, there was a span of 6 bases. The CDR3 DNA reads as TGCAGCGTCCGCCGCCAAGAGACCCAGTACTTC. The encoded protein is CSVRRQETQYF.

As for this clonotype: The conserved phenylalanine or tryptophan normally closing the CDR3 is absent here, so this likely arose from a read error. The V call is TRBV12-3 or TRBV12-4, the J call TRBJ2-3; D possibly corresponds to TRBD1 (6 bases). The length of the CDR3 is 16 residues. The V end was cut by 1 base, the J end by 5 bases, with 16 bases between. The CDR3 DNA reads as TGTGCCAGCAGTTTAGTGGGACCTGGGACAAAAGATACGCAGTATTCT. It encodes CASSLVGPGTKDTQYS.

This clonotype has at least ten counts. V is TRBV6-2 or TRBV6-3 and J is TRBJ2-5; the match to TRBD2 covers 12 bases. Germline V gene sequence: CDR1 MNHEY, CDR2 SVGEGT. This CDR3 spans 14 amino acids. J lost 5 bases, V lost 2 bases, and 0 bases had no gene match. The CDR3, as DNA: TGTGCCAGCAGTTACGGGACTAGCGGGGAGACCCAGTACTTC. This codes for CASSYGTSGETQYF.

The chain combines TRBV7-7 with TRBJ2-5; no clear D gene. Trimming pared 3 bases from V and 2 bases from J, leaving 10 bases between. Germline V CDR1 and CDR2: SSHAT, FNYEAQ (reference sequence). The CDR3 runs to 14 residues. The CDR3 coding sequence is TGTGCCAGCAGCTTGGCGGAGATGCAAGAGACCCAGTACTTC. Translated: CASSLAEMQETQYF.

The chain combines TRBV3-1 with TRBJ2-2; 7 bases fit TRBD1. J gave up 6 bases and V 6 bases, and 10 bases lay outside the gene matches. The germline CDR1 and CDR2 sequences are LGHDT and YNNKEL (reference sequence). This CDR3 contains 15 residues. CDR3 in amino acids: CASRPTTGDAGELFF. The CDR3 coding sequence is TGTGCCAGCAGACCTACTACAGGGGACGCCGGGGAGCTGTTTTTT.

The chain uses TRBV6-2 or TRBV6-3 and TRBJ2-2; 7 bases fit TRBD1. J was trimmed by 2 bases and V by 6 bases; bases with no gene match: 9. Germline-derived CDR1 and CDR2 are MNHEY and SVGEGT. CDR3 length: 16 residues. CDR3 protein: CASRSDRARNTGELFF. CDR3 nucleotides: TGTGCCAGCAGATCCGACAGGGCCCGAAACACCGGGGAGCTGTTTTTT.

This clonotype has a count of ten or more. The chain joins TRBV20-1 to TRBJ2-7; possible D gene TRBD2, 6 bases. Germline CDR1 DFQATT, CDR2 SNEGSKA (reference sequence). The V gene lost 2 bases and the J gene lost 2 bases, with 10 bases spanning the gap. The CDR3 is 13 amino acids. The CDR3 coding sequence is TGCAGTGCTAGATACCTAGCGCCCTACGAGCAGTACTTC. This gives the protein CSARYLAPYEQYF.

The sample holds a few counts of this clonotype. The genes are TRBV9 and TRBJ2-3, with 14 bases matching TRBD2. V shed 2 bases and J 8 bases; nucleotides not matched to a gene: 10. CDR1 and CDR2 from the germline V gene are SGDLS and YYNGEE. The CDR3 extends over 17 amino acids. The DNA for the CDR3 is TGTGCCAGCAGCGTCGCCGGGACTAGCGGGAGACGTGGTACGCAGTATTTT. It encodes CASSVAGTSGRRGTQYF.

J is TRBJ2-7 and V is TRBV5-1; no reliable D call. The germline V and J ends were trimmed by 4 bases and 1 base, with 9 bases remaining between them. Germline assignment: CDR1 SGHRS and CDR2 YFSETQ. This CDR3 contains 13 residues. CDR3 loop: CASSVISSYEQYV. DNA of the CDR3: TGCGCCAGCAGCGTCATAAGTTCCTACGAGCAGTACGTC.

This clonotype was observed at least ten times. The genes are TRBV28 and TRBJ1-1, with D possibly being TRBD1 (6 bases). The germline CDR1 and CDR2 sequences are MDHEN and SYDVKM. V was pared by 11 bases and J by 1 base, with 14 bases between. The length of the CDR3 is 13 residues. The CDR3 reads CALRGSKNTEAFF. CDR3 nucleotide sequence: TGTGCCTTGAGGGGGTCGAAGAACACTGAAGCTTTCTTT.

This clonotype was observed a few times. The rearrangement uses TRBV15 and TRBJ2-2; perhaps TRBD2 as D (5 bases). Trimming cost V 9 bases and J 5 bases, with 13 bases left between them. The CDR3 has 13 residues. Germline CDR1 and CDR2: LNHNV and YYDKDF (reference sequence). The CDR3 here is CATRAGVTGELFF. Here the CDR3 DNA reads TGTGCCACGAGGGCAGGAGTGACCGGGGAGCTGTTTTTT.

This clonotype was observed at least ten times. The chain links TRBV4-3 to TRBJ2-1; D is ambiguous. This CDR3 contains 14 residues. CDR1 and CDR2 from the germline V gene are LGHNA and YSLEER. The V end lost 1 base, the J end lost 1 base, and 5 bases lay between the germline ends. CDR3 sequence: CASSQVASYNEQFF. The CDR3 DNA is TGCGCCAGCAGCCAAGTGGCTTCCTACAATGAGCAGTTCTTC.

V and J are TRBV12-3 or TRBV12-4 and TRBJ2-6, with D unclear. Trimming pared 3 bases from V and 4 bases from J, leaving 16 bases between. The length of the CDR3 is 17 residues. DNA for the CDR3: TGTGCCAGCAGTTTCGGGCAAGGAGCCACAGGGGCCAACGTCCTGACTTTC. The encoded protein is CASSFGQGATGANVLTF.

The V gene is TRBV14, the J gene TRBJ2-2; D may match TRBD1 or TRBD2 (6 bases each). Germline lookup yields CDR1 SGHDN and CDR2 FVKESK. The CDR3 length is 15 residues. With 4 bases removed from V and 4 bases from J, the gap between germline ends came to 13 bases. Written as DNA, the CDR3 is TGTGCCAGCAGCCGGACAGCGGGCAGCACCGGGGAGCTGTTTTTT. This codes for CASSRTAGSTGELFF.

This clonotype was counted many times. V gene TRBV29-1 combines with J gene TRBJ2-7, with a possible D match to TRBD1 (6 bases). V was trimmed by 2 bases and J by 2 bases, leaving 10 bases between them. Germline CDR1 and CDR2: SQVTM and ANQGSEA. The CDR3 consists of 13 residues. CDR3: CSVEMTGPYEQYF. CDR3 bases: TGCAGCGTTGAAATGACAGGCCCCTACGAGCAGTACTTC.

Ten or more counts support this clonotype. The chain joins TRBV29-1 to TRBJ2-5; 7 positions match TRBD1. The V segment lost 6 bases and the J segment 4 bases; nucleotides outside the gene matches: 2. The CDR3 is 11 amino acids. From germline, CDR1 is SQVTM and CDR2 ANQGSEA. The CDR3 nucleotides read TGCAGCGTGTACAGGGGAGAGACCCAGTACTTC. Its protein product is CSVYRGETQYF.

This clonotype was recorded at least ten times. The rearrangement joins TRBV6-5 to TRBJ2-7; D is possibly TRBD2 (6 bases). V lost 2 bases and J lost 0, with 17 bases in between. CDR3 length: 17 amino acids. Germline V gene sequence: CDR1 MNHEY, CDR2 SVGAGI. The CDR3 region is CASSYASTETSSYEQYF. In DNA, the CDR3 is TGTGCCAGCAGTTACGCCTCGACAGAGACTAGCTCCTACGAGCAGTACTTC.

This clonotype was seen ten or more times. The CDR3 protein is CASSPRPSGVYNEQFF. CDR3 DNA: TGCGCCAGCAGCCCCCGCCCTAGCGGGGTTTACAATGAGCAGTTCTTC. The chain recombines TRBV5-1 with TRBJ2-1, with TRBD2 matching over 9 bases. Trimming removed 4 bases from V and 4 bases from J; junction bases left unmatched: 9. CDR3 length: 16 amino acids. Germline lookup yields CDR1 SGHRS and CDR2 YFSETQ.

In its sample, this clonotype was seen many times. The DNA for the CDR3 is TGTGCCAGCTCACCGGACAGGCACAATGAGCAGTTCTTC. Amino acid sequence: CASSPDRHNEQFF. The chain is built from TRBV18 and TRBJ2-1; TRBD1 matches 7 bases. This CDR3 has 13 amino acids. Trimming removed 3 bases from V and 5 bases from J; junction bases left unmatched: 1. CDR1 KGHSH and CDR2 LQKENI come from the germline V gene.